This T cell receptor beta chain was found in a study of cytomegalovirus exposure and HLA in healthy donors. Study context: Findings of an earlier analysis included under 140 million unique TCR beta sequences from roughly 200 million T cells.

Notes on this clone: The antigen is not known.

General study results and limits: Sequencing likely caused a cluster of highly shared sequence variants. A missense variant in DCLRE1C was later tied to TCR beta V- and J-gene trimming.

The PCR used 60 Vbeta and 13 Jbeta primers. Only in-frame clones appear in the TCRdb table, and some are missing; sequencing was by immunoSEQ multiplex PCR. The data contain around 85,000 clones, 80% of them singletons. The CDR3 consists of 14 residues. The J segment lost 6 bases and the V segment lost 5 bases, leaving 8 bases of the junction unmatched. Germline V lookup: CDR1 SEHNR, CDR2 FQNEAQ (reference sequence). Sequenced input: PBMCs. This TCR was recovered from a woman in her fifties or sixties in good health and CMV-seropositive. The V gene is TRBV7-9, the J gene TRBJ1-1, with 8 positions matching TRBD1. This CDR3 reads CASSHDRGLAEAFF. The CDR3 DNA is TGTGCCAGCAGCCATGACAGGGGTTTGGCTGAAGCTTTCTTT.